This entry features one T cell receptor (beta chain) sequence. Its antigen is not identified. Germline V gene lookup returns CDR1 SGHNT and CDR2 YYREEE (reference sequence). There are 15 residues in the CDR3. With V trimmed by 5 bases and J by 6 bases, 9 bases remained unmatched. The sample comes from a study of T cell responses to AZD1222 COVID-19 vaccine. Sequencing was performed with immunoSEQ multiplex PCR; in TCRdb, only in-frame clones are kept and a portion is missing. The sample carries 150,000 to 200,000 clones, roughly 94% recorded once. Notes on the study in general: The reported proportion of spike-specific TCRs targeting unmutated variant regions was nearly half. The number of AZD1222 recipients seropositive at baseline was only six.

The source of this sequence is an adult in good health. The sequences come from peripheral blood, collected on day 0 of AZD1222 vaccination. The rearrangement joins TRBV5-4 to TRBJ2-1, with 9 nucleotides matching TRBD2. CDR3 amino acids: CASRGAAGGRNEQFF. The CDR3 DNA follows: TGTGCCAGCAGAGGGGCAGCGGGAGGCCGCAATGAGCAGTTCTTC.